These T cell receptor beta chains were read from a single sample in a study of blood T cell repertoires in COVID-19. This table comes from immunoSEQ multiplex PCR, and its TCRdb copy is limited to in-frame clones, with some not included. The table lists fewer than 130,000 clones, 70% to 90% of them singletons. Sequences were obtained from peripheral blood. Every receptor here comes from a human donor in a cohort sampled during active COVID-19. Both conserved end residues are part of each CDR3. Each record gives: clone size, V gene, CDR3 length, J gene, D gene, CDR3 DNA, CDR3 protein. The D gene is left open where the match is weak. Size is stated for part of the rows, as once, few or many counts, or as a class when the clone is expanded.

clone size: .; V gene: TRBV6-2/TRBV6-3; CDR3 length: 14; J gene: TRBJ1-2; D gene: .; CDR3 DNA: TGTGCCAGCAGTTACTCGGATCTACAGGGTGACTACACCTTC; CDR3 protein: CASSYSDLQGDYTF
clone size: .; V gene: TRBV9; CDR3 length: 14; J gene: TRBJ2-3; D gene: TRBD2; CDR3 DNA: TGTGCCAGCAACGAGCGGGGGGTCACAGATACGCAGTATTTT; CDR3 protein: CASNERGVTDTQYF
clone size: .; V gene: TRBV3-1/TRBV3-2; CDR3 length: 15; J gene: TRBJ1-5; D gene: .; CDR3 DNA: TGTGCCAGCAGCCAAGGTGGTGTCCGGGGGCAGCCCCAGCATTTT; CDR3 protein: CASSQGGVRGQPQHF
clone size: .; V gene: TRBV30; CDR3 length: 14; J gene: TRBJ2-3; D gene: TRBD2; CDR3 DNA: TGTGCCTGGTCGGGACTAGCCGACACAGATACGCAGTATTTT; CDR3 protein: CAWSGLADTDTQYF
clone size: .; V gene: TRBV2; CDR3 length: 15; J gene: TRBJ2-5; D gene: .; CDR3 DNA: TGTGCCAGCAGCACCCCTCCAGCGGATCAAGAGACCCAGTACTTC; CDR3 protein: CASSTPPADQETQYF
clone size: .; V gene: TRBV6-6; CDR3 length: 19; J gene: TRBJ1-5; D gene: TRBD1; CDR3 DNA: TGTGCCAGCAGTCCACGACAGGGGTCCCTGAGGCGGGGCAATCAGCCCCAGCATTTT; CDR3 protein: CASSPRQGSLRRGNQPQHF
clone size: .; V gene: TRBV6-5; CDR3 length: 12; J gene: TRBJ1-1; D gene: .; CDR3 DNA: TGTGCCGCTGGGCAGGGGAACACTGAAGCTTTCTTT; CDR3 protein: CAAGQGNTEAFF
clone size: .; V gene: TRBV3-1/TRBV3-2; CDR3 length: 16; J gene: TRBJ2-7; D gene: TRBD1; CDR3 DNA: TGTGCCAGCAGCCAAGTTTGGGGACAGGGCCCCTACGAGCAGTACTTC; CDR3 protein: CASSQVWGQGPYEQYF
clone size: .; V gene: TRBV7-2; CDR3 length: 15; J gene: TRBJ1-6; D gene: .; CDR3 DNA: TGTGCCAGCAGCCCTGGGGCCGCTGATAATTCACCCCTCCACTTT; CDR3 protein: CASSPGAADNSPLHF
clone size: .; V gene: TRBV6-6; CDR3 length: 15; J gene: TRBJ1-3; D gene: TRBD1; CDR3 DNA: TGTGCCAGCAGTGCCGGGACAGGGGCTGGAAACACCATATATTTT; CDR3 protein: CASSAGTGAGNTIYF
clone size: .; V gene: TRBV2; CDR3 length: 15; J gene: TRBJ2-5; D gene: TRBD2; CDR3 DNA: TGTGCCAGCACTGCGGGGAGGGCGGGAGGAGAGACCCAGTACTTC; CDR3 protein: CASTAGRAGGETQYF
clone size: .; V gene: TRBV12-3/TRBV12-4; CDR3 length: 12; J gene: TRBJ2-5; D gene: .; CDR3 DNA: TGTGCCAGCAGTTTCGCAGTAGAGACCCAGTACTTC; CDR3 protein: CASSFAVETQYF
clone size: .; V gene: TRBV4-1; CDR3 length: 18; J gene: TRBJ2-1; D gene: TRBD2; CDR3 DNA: TGCGCCAGCAGCCAACCCCGACTAGCGGGGGGCAGGGGGAATGAGCAGTTCTTC; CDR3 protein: CASSQPRLAGGRGNEQFF
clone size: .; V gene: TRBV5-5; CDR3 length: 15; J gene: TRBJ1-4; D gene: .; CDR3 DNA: TGTGCCAGCAGCAGTGACAGAGCAACTAATGAAAAACTGTTTTTT; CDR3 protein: CASSSDRATNEKLFF
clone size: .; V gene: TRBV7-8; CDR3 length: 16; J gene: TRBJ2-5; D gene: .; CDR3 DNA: TGTGCCAGCAGCTTAATCGGAGTGGCGGGTTGGGAGACCCAGTACTTC; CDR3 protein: CASSLIGVAGWETQYF
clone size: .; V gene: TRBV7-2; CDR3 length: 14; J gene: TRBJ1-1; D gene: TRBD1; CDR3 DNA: TGTGCCAGCAGTCCCGACAGGGGGCGGATTTTTGCTTTCTTT; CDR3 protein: CASSPDRGRIFAFF
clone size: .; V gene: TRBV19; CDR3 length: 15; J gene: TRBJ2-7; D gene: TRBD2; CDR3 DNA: TGTGCCAGTAGTCCCCTAGCGGGCCACTCCTACGAGCAGTACTTC; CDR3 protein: CASSPLAGHSYEQYF
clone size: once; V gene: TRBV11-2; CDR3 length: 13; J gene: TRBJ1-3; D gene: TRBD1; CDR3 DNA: TGTGCCAGCAGCCCGGGACAGGAAGGGACCATATATTTT; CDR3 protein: CASSPGQEGTIYF
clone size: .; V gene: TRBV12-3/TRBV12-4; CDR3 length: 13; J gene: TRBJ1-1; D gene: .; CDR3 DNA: TGTGCCAGCAGTTCTCAACAAAACACTGAAGCTTTCTTT; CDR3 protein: CASSSQQNTEAFF
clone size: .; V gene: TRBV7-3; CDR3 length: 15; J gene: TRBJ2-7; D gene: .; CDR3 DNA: TGTGCCAGCAGCTTAGGTCAGGGTTGGTCATACGAGCAGTACTTC; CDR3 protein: CASSLGQGWSYEQYF
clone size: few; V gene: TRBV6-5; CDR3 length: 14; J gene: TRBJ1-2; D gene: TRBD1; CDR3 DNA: TGTGCCAGCAAACCGGGACAGGGCGTGAACGGCTACACCTTC; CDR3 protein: CASKPGQGVNGYTF
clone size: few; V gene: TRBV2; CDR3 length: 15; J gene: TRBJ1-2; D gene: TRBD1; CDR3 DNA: TGTGCCAGGGGACAGGGAACAGCCCTCAACTATGGCTACACCTTC; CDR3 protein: CARGQGTALNYGYTF
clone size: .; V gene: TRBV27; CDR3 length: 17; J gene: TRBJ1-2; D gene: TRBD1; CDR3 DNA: TGTGCCAGCAGTTTATGGTCAGGGGGCCCATTAAACTATGGCTACACCTTC; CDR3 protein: CASSLWSGGPLNYGYTF
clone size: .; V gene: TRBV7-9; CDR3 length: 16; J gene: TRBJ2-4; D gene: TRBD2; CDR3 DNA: TGTGCCAGCAGCTTATTGGCTAGCGGGGGGGCGGACATTCAGTACTTC; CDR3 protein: CASSLLASGGADIQYF
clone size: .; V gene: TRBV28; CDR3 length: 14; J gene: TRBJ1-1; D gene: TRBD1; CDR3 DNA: TGTGCCAGCAATCCGGGACAGATGAACACTGAAGCTTTCTTT; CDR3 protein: CASNPGQMNTEAFF
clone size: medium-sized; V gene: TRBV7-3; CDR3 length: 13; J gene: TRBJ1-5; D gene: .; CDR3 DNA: TGTGCCAGCAGCCTGGGGCAGGGGCAGCCCCAGCATTTT; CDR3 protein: CASSLGQGQPQHF
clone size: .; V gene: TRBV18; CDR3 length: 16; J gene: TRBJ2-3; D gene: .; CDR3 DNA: TGTGCCAGCTCACCACCGGGTAGCCGACGCACAGATACGCAGTATTTT; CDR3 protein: CASSPPGSRRTDTQYF
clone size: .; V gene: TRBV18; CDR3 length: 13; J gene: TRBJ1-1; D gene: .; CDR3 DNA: TGTGCCAGCTCACCGACTATAAGGGCCGAAGCTTTCTTT; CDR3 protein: CASSPTIRAEAFF
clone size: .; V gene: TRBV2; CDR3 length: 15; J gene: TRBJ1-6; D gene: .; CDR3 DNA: TGTGCCAGCACTTACGGTAGCTCCTATAATTCACCCCTCCACTTT; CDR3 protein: CASTYGSSYNSPLHF
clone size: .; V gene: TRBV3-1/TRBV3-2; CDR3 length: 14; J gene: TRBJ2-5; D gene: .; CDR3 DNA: TGTGCCAGCAGCCAAAACCAGGGGCTTGAGACCCAGTACTTC; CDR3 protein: CASSQNQGLETQYF
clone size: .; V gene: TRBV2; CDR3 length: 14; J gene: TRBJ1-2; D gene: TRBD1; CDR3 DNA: TGTGCCAGCAGTGGGACAGGACTTAGGTCGAGCTACACCTTC; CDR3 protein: CASSGTGLRSSYTF
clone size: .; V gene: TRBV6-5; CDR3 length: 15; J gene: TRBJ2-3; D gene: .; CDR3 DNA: TGTGCCAGCAGTTACTCGATTACTGCTCGGGATACGCAGTATTTT; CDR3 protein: CASSYSITARDTQYF